This T cell receptor beta chain was documented in a study of response to subunit inactivated influenza vaccine listed by TCRdb under 2018. Concerning the study at large: The study used deep quantitative T cell receptor repertoire profiling to track responses to a trivalent subunit inactivated influenza vaccine.

The time point label corresponds to: 45 days after influenza vaccine administration. What the study reported, not specific to this receptor: It was suggested by the authors that each seasonal influenza vaccination may recruit only a limited number of new T cells.

Comments on this clonotype: No antigen is known for it. No base-level quality is on record; no much larger clone is a single base apart.

Library generation was performed with RT-PCR. The instrument was an Illumina HiSeq 2500. TCRdb reran the public reads through fastp at Q25 and MiXCR, keeping productive beta chains. Every CDR3 protein is listed once, alongside the most common genes and DNA of its rows. Recorded for this sample are about 160,000 distinct CDR3 sequences; roughly 11% of them occurred a single time. The ten biggest clones cover around 12% of the sample. The V and J ends are trimmed by 2 bases and 6 bases, leaving 14 bases between them. The CDR3 sequence holds 14 residues, the cysteine and phenylalanine included. The read is trimmed to its CDR3 DNA, 42 bases read in frame from base 1. CDR1 and CDR2 are read off the germline V gene as SGHTA and FQGNSA.

This TCR was sampled from a man over 45 who received an inactivated influenza vaccine. Donor details come from another sample of the same person, matched by shared clones. The input for sequencing was non-naive T cells sorted from PBMCs, taken roughly 6 weeks after vaccination. The cell subset or site label, read with the paper, signifies: memory T cell fraction. The chain is made from TRBV7-2 and TRBJ2-7, with TRBD1 tentatively as D gene (6 bases match). The sequenced DNA: TGTGCCAGCAGCTTAAACAGGGTTTTGAGCGAGCAGTACTTC. This translates into CASSLNRVLSEQYF.